Detailed here is one TCR beta chain. Its antigen is not known. This sample is part of a study of neoadjuvant anti-PD-1 for oral cavity cancer. Study context: Nivolumab at 3 mg/kg was mostly given biweekly, three to four doses, pre-surgery.

Stage II-IVA oral cavity squamous cell carcinoma was new and untreated by systemic or radiation therapy. Per the germline V gene, CDR1 is SGHAT and CDR2 is FQDESV (reference sequence). The V segment lost 0 bases and the J segment 8 bases; nucleotides outside the gene matches: 6. The CDR3 contains 15 residues. Broader study findings: Pretreatment Treg/Th17 ratio correlated inversely with post-treatment tumor clonality. TCR analyses covered only a few patients per response group.

Clones were read by immunoSEQ multiplex PCR, and TCRdb kept only the in-frame ones, dropping some. The sample contains roughly 10,000 clones, around 52% of which appear only once. The chain carries TRBV11-1 and TRBJ2-7; 11 bases fit TRBD1. This receptor was identified in a person between 40 and 85 years old with oral cavity squamous cell carcinoma. Source: tumor tissue, taken before nivolumab (anti-PD-1) treatment. CDR3 bases: TGTGCCAGCAGCTTAGCAGCCCGGGACAGGGGGAAGCAGTACTTC. It is translated as CASSLAARDRGKQYF.